Shown below are 21 T cell receptor beta chains from a single sample sequenced in a study of PD-L1 blockade in urothelial cancer. Indicated time point: pretreatment peripheral blood. TCRdb keeps only in-frame clones here, not all; method: immunoSEQ multiplex PCR. The table shows about 39,000 clones, with 80% to 95% occurring only once. This specimen was PBMCs, taken around atezolizumab (anti-PD-L1) treatment. Receptors originate from a woman between 55 and 75 years old with urothelial cancer.

The chain carries TRBV19 and TRBJ2-1, with 10 bases that match TRBD2. With 6 bases clipped from V and 8 bases from J, the junction kept 10 bases outside the gene matches. This CDR3 spans 15 amino acids. CDR1 LNHDA and CDR2 SQIVND come from the germline V gene (reference sequence). The CDR3 sequence is CASRRGASGSYEQFF. The CDR3 DNA is TGTGCCAGTAGACGGGGGGCTAGCGGGAGTTATGAGCAGTTCTTC.

The chain employs TRBV9 and TRBJ2-7; D is possibly TRBD1 (6 bases). Germline lookup yields CDR1 SGDLS and CDR2 YYNGEE. V was pared by 0 bases and J by 3 bases, with 13 bases between. The CDR3 is 15 residues long. The CDR3 DNA sequence: TGTGCCAGCAGCGTAGCGGGACATACCATCTACGAGCAGTACTTC. Its protein is CASSVAGHTIYEQYF.

CDR3 loop: CASRQGVTYEQYF. The CDR3 DNA sequence: TGCGCCAGCAGACAGGGTGTCACCTACGAGCAGTACTTC. The chain joins TRBV5-1 to TRBJ2-7, with D perhaps matching TRBD1 (6 bases). Looked up from germline, CDR1 is SGHRS and CDR2 is YFSETQ. Trimming shortened V by 5 bases and J by 2 bases, and 11 bases separated the two germline ends. The CDR3 spans 13 residues. Full variable domain (missing parts from reference TRBV5-1 and TRBJ2-7): KAGVTQTPRYLIKTRGQQVTLSCSPISGHRSVSWYQQTPGQGLQFLFEYFSETQRNKGNFPGRFSGRQFSNSRSEMNVSTLELGDSALYLCASRQGVTYEQYFGPGTRLTVT.

This clone was detected only once. The gene calls are TRBV19 and TRBJ2-1; D is perhaps TRBD2 (6 bases). V lost 3 bases and J 8 bases, leaving 11 bases between the germline ends. Germline values: CDR1 LNHDA, CDR2 SQIVND (reference sequence). The CDR3 loop spans 13 amino acids. This chain's CDR3 is CASSMKLADEQFF. The CDR3 nucleotides read TGTGCCAGTAGTATGAAACTAGCCGATGAGCAGTTCTTC.

This clone was seen a single time. The chain links TRBV2 to TRBJ2-7; 10 positions agree with TRBD1. V lost 7 bases, J lost 3 bases, and 15 bases stayed unmatched. The CDR3 is 17 amino acids. Looked up from germline, CDR1 is SNHLY and CDR2 is FYNNEI. The CDR3 sequence is CASTGTGERGYNYEQYF. The CDR3 DNA reads as TGTGCCAGCACCGGGACAGGGGAAAGAGGGTATAACTACGAGCAGTACTTC. Together with reference TRBV2 and TRBJ2-7, the CDR3 gives the full variable domain: EPEVTQTPSHQVTQMGQEVILRCVPISNHLYFYWYRQILGQKVEFLVSFYNNEISEKSEIFDDQFSVERPDGSNFTLKIRSTKLEDSAMYFCASTGTGERGYNYEQYFGPGTRLTVT.

The V and J genes are TRBV2 and TRBJ2-1; weak D call: TRBD2 (6 bases). The V gene's germline CDR1 is SNHLY and CDR2 FYNNEI. V shed 5 bases and J shed 6 bases, with 11 bases lying between them. CDR3 length: 13 amino acids. The CDR3 protein is CASSSGTFNEQFF. As DNA, the CDR3 is TGTGCCAGCAGTTCCGGGACTTTCAATGAGCAGTTCTTC.

The V gene is TRBV7-2, the J gene TRBJ2-7; tentatively, D is TRBD2 (5 bases). V was trimmed by 3 bases and J by 0 bases, leaving 12 bases between them. This CDR3 comprises 15 residues. Germline CDR1 SGHTA, CDR2 FQGNSA. CDR3 sequence (DNA): TGTGCCAGCAGCTTCGGTCGGGAATCCTCCTACGAGCAGTACTTC. Translation: CASSFGRESSYEQYF.

This chain connects TRBV28 to TRBJ2-7; no definite D call. With 10 bases removed from V and 2 bases from J, the gap between germline ends came to 12 bases. This CDR3 has 12 amino acids. Germline assignment: CDR1 MDHEN and CDR2 SYDVKM. The DNA of the CDR3 is TGTGCCACCCAGAGGTATGCCTACGAGCAGTACTTC. This codes for CATQRYAYEQYF.

The chain combines TRBV7-6 with TRBJ2-3, with 9 bases matching TRBD2. The ends lost 5 bases at V and 1 base at J; junction bases unmatched: 10. This CDR3 spans 17 amino acids. Germline V CDR1 and CDR2: SGHVS, FNYEAQ. The DNA of the CDR3 is TGTGCCAGCAGCCCAAAAATAGCGGGAGAGGGCACAGATACGCAGTATTTT. Encoded protein: CASSPKIAGEGTDTQYF.

V gene TRBV5-5 combines with J gene TRBJ2-5; maybe TRBD2 (5 bases). The germline gives CDR1 SGHKS, CDR2 YYEKEE (reference sequence). There are 19 residues in the CDR3. V was pared by 3 bases and J by 0 bases, with 24 bases between. CDR3 sequence (DNA): TGTGCCAGCAGCTACCTCGAGGGCAGGCCACTTTTGTACCAAGAGACCCAGTACTTC. It yields the protein CASSYLEGRPLLYQETQYF.

The genes are TRBV5-4 and TRBJ2-1; 13 bases map to TRBD2. The germline V gene encodes CDR1 SGHNT and CDR2 YYREEE (reference sequence). V dropped 4 bases and J dropped 9; count of bases not matched to a gene: 10. The CDR3 length is 16 residues. CDR3 region: CASSPGGLAGVSEQFF. The CDR3 DNA follows: TGTGCCAGCAGCCCTGGTGGACTAGCGGGAGTGAGTGAGCAGTTCTTC.

The J gene is TRBJ2-1, the V gene TRBV4-2; 7 bases are a match to TRBD2. The CDR3 totals 16 residues. V trimming: 0 bases; J trimming: 5 bases; junction bases outside the gene matches: 7. The germline V gene has CDR1 LGHNA and CDR2 YNFKEQ. CDR3 in amino acids: CASSQDFLAANNEQFF. DNA for the CDR3: TGTGCCAGCAGCCAAGATTTTCTAGCGGCTAACAATGAGCAGTTCTTC.

The chain links TRBV27 to TRBJ2-1, with TRBD2 matching 14 bases. This CDR3 spans 15 amino acids. Germline V CDR1 and CDR2: MNHEY, SMNVEV (reference sequence). The trim removed 4 bases at V and 9 bases at J, leaving 5 bases unmatched. DNA of the CDR3: TGTGCCAGCAGTTCGGGACTAGCGGGAGTCGGTGAGCAGTTCTTC. It is translated as CASSSGLAGVGEQFF.

The chain links TRBV2 to TRBJ1-5; 7 bases line up with TRBD1. This CDR3 is built from 14 residues. The germline V gene has CDR1 SNHLY and CDR2 FYNNEI. The J segment lost 3 bases and the V segment lost 10 bases, leaving 9 bases of the junction unmatched. This CDR3 reads CATQGDSHNQPQHF. The CDR3 DNA follows: TGTGCCACCCAAGGGGACAGCCACAATCAGCCCCAGCATTTT.

V usage is TRBV9 and J usage is TRBJ2-7, with D maybe TRBD2 (5 bases). The CDR3 is 16 amino acids. V lost 4 bases and J 6 bases, leaving 23 bases between the germline ends. The germline V gene encodes CDR1 SGDLS and CDR2 YYNGEE. CDR3 sequence (DNA): TGTGCCAGCAGCCCCCATCGGTCCACCTCTAGCTCCGAGCAGTACTTC. Amino acid sequence: CASSPHRSTSSSEQYF.

The V and J genes are TRBV18 and TRBJ2-1, with 11 bases lining up with TRBD2. The germline gives CDR1 KGHSH, CDR2 LQKENI. The V gene end was trimmed by 3 bases and the J gene end by 0 bases; junction bases not matched to a gene: 7. The CDR3 contains 18 residues. For the CDR3, the DNA is TGTGCCAGCTCACCCTATAGCGGGAGGGCCTCCTCCTACAATGAGCAGTTCTTC. Translated: CASSPYSGRASSYNEQFF.

The V gene is TRBV7-6, the J gene TRBJ2-5; no definite D call. The CDR3 runs 16 residues. The germline V gene encodes CDR1 SGHVS and CDR2 FNYEAQ. The ends were cut back, 1 base at V and 5 bases at J, with 17 bases in the middle. The CDR3 protein is CASSLGVLGDGETQYF. The CDR3, as DNA: TGTGCCAGCAGCTTAGGGGTCCTGGGCGATGGGGAGACCCAGTACTTC.

The chain joins TRBV5-1 to TRBJ2-1, with D tentatively TRBD1 (5 bases). Germline CDR1 SGHRS, CDR2 YFSETQ. V lost 1 base, J lost 9 bases, and 11 bases lay in between. The CDR3 contains 13 residues. CDR3 protein: CASSLSGFGEQFF. CDR3 coding DNA: TGCGCCAGCAGCTTGTCAGGGTTTGGTGAGCAGTTCTTC.

The rearrangement links TRBV6-5 to TRBJ2-1, with D hard to call. CDR3 length: 16 residues. The germline V gene has CDR1 MNHEY and CDR2 SVGAGI. Between the trimmed V and J ends, which lost 4 bases and 4 bases, there was a span of 17 bases. CDR3 DNA: TGTGCCAGCAGTTCCATTAGTGGGCTACGGTACAATGAGCAGTTCTTC. It specifies CASSSISGLRYNEQFF.

The J gene is TRBJ1-5, the V gene TRBV18, with 10 bases aligning to TRBD1. The V gene's germline CDR1 is KGHSH and CDR2 LQKENI. Trimming took 2 bases from V and 3 from J; bases not matched to a gene: 1. There are 15 residues in the CDR3. The CDR3 DNA is TGTGCCAGCTCACCAGGGACAGGGGACAATCAGCCCCAGCATTTT. It yields the protein CASSPGTGDNQPQHF.

In nucleotides, the CDR3 is TGTGCCACCAGCAGTCACATTGGGGGCCTCCGTAGTGAGCAGTTCTTC. This gives the protein CATSSHIGGLRSEQFF. The V and J genes are TRBV15 and TRBJ2-1; maybe TRBD1 (6 bases). Germline values: CDR1 LNHNV, CDR2 YYDKDF (reference sequence). The CDR3 covers 16 residues. Trimming took off 3 bases at V and 9 bases at J, with 21 bases between the two ends.